This TCR beta chain emerged from a study of cytomegalovirus exposure and HLA in healthy donors. There are 14 residues in the CDR3. Germline CDR1 reads MDHEN; CDR2 reads SYDVKM. Trimming removed 10 bases from V and 5 bases from J; junction bases left unmatched: 12. With 60 Vbeta and 13 Jbeta primers, the PCR was carried out. Clones were sequenced by immunoSEQ multiplex PCR, and TCRdb holds only the in-frame ones, with some missing. The table includes some 150,000 clones, more than 75% detected once. The clonotype was recovered from a woman in her forties or fifties in good health and CMV-seropositive. Material for sequencing was PBMCs. The chain joins TRBV28 to TRBJ2-7; 9 nucleotides agree with TRBD2. This CDR3 reads CATFRASGTNEQYF. In nucleotides, the CDR3 is TGTGCCACCTTTAGGGCTAGCGGGACCAACGAGCAGTACTTC.